What follows describes a single T cell receptor (beta chain). The source of the sample is a study of CD8 T cells in Susac syndrome. RNA totalling roughly 0.45 to 1 ug underwent reverse transcription with random hexamers. By means of immunoSEQ multiplex PCR, TCR beta CDR3 spanning 54 Vbeta and 13 Jbeta underwent amplification. Each CDR3 protein gets one entry after TCRdb re-called the immunoSEQ multiplex PCR reads with MiXCR. Of around 200,000 distinct CDR3 sequences in the sample, approximately 90% are singletons; the top ten hold about 0.12%. TEMRA cells were FACS-enriched, with CD8+ and CD4+ T cells isolated negatively. The junction had 6 bases not matched to a gene; V was cut back by 2 bases and J by 3 bases. The CDR3 is 15 residues long. Germline CDR1 and CDR2: GTSNPN and SVGIG (reference sequence).

The source material was CD8+ T cells from PBMCs. V is TRBV30 and J is TRBJ2-2; 7 nucleotides line up with TRBD2. This sequence originates from a human donor with multiple sclerosis. CDR3 in amino acids: CAWSWGGADTGELFF. The CDR3 DNA follows: TGTGCCTGGAGTTGGGGGGGAGCGGACACCGGGGAGCTGTTTTTT.